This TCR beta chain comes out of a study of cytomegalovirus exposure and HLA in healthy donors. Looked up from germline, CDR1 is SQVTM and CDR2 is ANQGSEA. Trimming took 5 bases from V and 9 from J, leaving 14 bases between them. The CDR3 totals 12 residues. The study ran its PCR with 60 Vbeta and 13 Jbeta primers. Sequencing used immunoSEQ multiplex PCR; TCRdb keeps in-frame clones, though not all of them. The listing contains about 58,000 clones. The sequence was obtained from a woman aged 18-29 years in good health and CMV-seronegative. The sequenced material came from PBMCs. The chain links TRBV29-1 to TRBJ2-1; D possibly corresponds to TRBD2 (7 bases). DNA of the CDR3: TGCAGCGTTTCGGGGGGCGACACTGAGCAGTTCTTC. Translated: CSVSGGDTEQFF.